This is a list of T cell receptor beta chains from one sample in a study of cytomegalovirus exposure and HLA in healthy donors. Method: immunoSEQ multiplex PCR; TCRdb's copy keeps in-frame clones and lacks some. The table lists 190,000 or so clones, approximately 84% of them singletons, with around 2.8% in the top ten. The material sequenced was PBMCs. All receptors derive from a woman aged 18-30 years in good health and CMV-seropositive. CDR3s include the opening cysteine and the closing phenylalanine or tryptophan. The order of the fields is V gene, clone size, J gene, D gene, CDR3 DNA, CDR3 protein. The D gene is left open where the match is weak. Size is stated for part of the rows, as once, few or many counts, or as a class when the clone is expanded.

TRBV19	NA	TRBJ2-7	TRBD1	TGTGCCAGTAGTACCCGGGGGACAGGGATGGGCTACGAGCAGTACTTC	CASSTRGTGMGYEQYF
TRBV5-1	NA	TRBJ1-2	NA	TGCGCCAGCAGCCGGGAGGACTATGGCTACACCTTC	CASSREDYGYTF
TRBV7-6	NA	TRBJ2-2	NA	TGTGCCACCCAAGAAATGCCGGCGGGCACCGGGGAGCTGTTTTTT	CATQEMPAGTGELFF
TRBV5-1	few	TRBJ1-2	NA	TGCGCCAGCAGCTTCGGGGGGCGAAGCTATGGCTACACCTTC	CASSFGGRSYGYTF
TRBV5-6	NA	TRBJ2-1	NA	TGTGCCAGCAGCCTTGCATCGGGACATAACAATGAGCAGTTCTTC	CASSLASGHNNEQFF
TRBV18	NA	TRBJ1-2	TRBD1	TGTGCCAGCTCACCCACCGGACAGGGGGTATATGGCTACACCTTC	CASSPTGQGVYGYTF
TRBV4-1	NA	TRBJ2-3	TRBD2	TGCGCCAGCAGCCAGGGACTAGCGACGAGGGATACGCAGTATTTT	CASSQGLATRDTQYF
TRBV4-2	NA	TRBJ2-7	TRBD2	TGTGCCAGCAGCCAAGTGCGGGGGGGCTCCTACGAGCAGTACTTC	CASSQVRGGSYEQYF
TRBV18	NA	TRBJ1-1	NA	TGTGCCAGCTCACCAGGGGCGACGGGCACTGAAGCTTTCTTT	CASSPGATGTEAFF
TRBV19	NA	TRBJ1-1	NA	TGTGCCAGTAGTATTGGAAACAGGGCGAACACTGAAGCTTTCTTT	CASSIGNRANTEAFF
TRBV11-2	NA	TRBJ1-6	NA	TGTGCCAGCAGCTTAGATGTGGGAGGAAGGCCCTATAATTCACCCCTCCACTTT	CASSLDVGGRPYNSPLHF
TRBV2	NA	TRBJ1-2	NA	TGTGCCAGCAGTGAAACAATGCGGAGGAACTATGGCTACACCTTC	CASSETMRRNYGYTF
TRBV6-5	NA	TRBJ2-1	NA	TGTGCCAGCAGTTACTCGAGGGCCAACTCCTACAATGAGCAGTTCTTC	CASSYSRANSYNEQFF
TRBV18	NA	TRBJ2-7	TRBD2	TGTGCCAGCTCACCGAGGGCCGACAGCGGGACCTCCTACGAGCAGTACTTC	CASSPRADSGTSYEQYF
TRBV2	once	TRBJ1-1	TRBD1	TGTGCCAGCAGGTCTCGGGACAGGGTCACTGAAGCTTTCTTT	CASRSRDRVTEAFF
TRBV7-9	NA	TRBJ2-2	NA	TGTGCCAGCAGCTTACGGGGAGAGGAGCTGTTTTTT	CASSLRGEELFF
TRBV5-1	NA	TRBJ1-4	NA	TGCGCCAGCAGCTTGACCGGACAGAGTAGTGAAAAACTGTTTTTT	CASSLTGQSSEKLFF
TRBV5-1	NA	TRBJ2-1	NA	TGCGCCAGCAGCCTGCCGGACCCCGGGAACAATGAGCAGTTCTTC	CASSLPDPGNNEQFF
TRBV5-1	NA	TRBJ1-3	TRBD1	TGCGCCAGCAGCTTGGTGGGCAGGGGGAACACCATATATTTT	CASSLVGRGNTIYF
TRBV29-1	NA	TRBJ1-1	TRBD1	TGCAGCGTGCACCTACAGGGGAAAAACACTGAAGCTTTCTTT	CSVHLQGKNTEAFF
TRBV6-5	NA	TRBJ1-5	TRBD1	TGTGCCAGCAGTTACGATAGGACAGGGGGTCAGCCCCAGCATTTT	CASSYDRTGGQPQHF
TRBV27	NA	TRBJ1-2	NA	TGTGCCAGCAGTCGGAGGGACGGCTATGGCTACACCTTC	CASSRRDGYGYTF
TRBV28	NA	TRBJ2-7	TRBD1	TGTGCCGGCTTACCGGGACAGCCGGAAAAAGTTTCCTACGAGCAGTACTTC	CAGLPGQPEKVSYEQYF
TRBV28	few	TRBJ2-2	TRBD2	TGTGCCAGCAGTCGGGGGGGCGTCGCCGGGGAGCTGTTTTTT	CASSRGGVAGELFF
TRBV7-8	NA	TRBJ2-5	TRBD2	TGTGCCAGCAGCACTACGACCGACCCAGGACTAGCGGGGGGACCACAAGAGACCCAGTACTTC	CASSTTTDPGLAGGPQETQYF
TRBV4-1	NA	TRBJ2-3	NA	TGCGCCAGCAGCCCGACAGGTGTAAATACAGATACGCAGTATTTT	CASSPTGVNTDTQYF
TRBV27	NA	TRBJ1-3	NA	TGTGCCAGCAGACCGACTTCTGGAAACACCATATATTTT	CASRPTSGNTIYF
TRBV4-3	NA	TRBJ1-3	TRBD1	TGCGCCAGCAGCCAACGACCCCAGGGGGCCTCCTCCTCTGGAAACACCATATATTTT	CASSQRPQGASSSGNTIYF
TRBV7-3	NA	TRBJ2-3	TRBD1	TGTGCCAGCAGCTTAGCCGGGACAGGGGGGACAGATACGCAGTATTTT	CASSLAGTGGTDTQYF
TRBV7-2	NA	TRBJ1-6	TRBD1	TGTGCCAGCAGCTTATCGAGCGACAGGGTGCGGTCACCCCTCCACTTT	CASSLSSDRVRSPLHF
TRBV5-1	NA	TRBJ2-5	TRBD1	TGCGCCAGCTCCGGGACAGGGTCCCAAAAGACCCAGTACTTC	CASSGTGSQKTQYF
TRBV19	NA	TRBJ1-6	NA	TGTGCCAGTAGTGAAGAGGAGAGGCCCAATTCACCCCTCCACTTT	CASSEEERPNSPLHF
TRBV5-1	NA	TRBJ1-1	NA	TGCGCCAGCAGCTCCCACTTGGGAGCTTCAAACACTGAAGCTTTCTTT	CASSSHLGASNTEAFF
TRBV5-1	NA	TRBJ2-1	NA	TGCGCCAGCAGCTCTCAAAGCCACCGACGGGGTAATGAGCAGTTCTTC	CASSSQSHRRGNEQFF
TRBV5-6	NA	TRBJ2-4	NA	TGTGCCAGCAGCTTCGCGGAAGCCAAAAACATTCAGTACTTC	CASSFAEAKNIQYF
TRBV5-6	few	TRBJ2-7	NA	TGTGCCAGCAGCCCCGGACAGCACTACGAGCAGTACTTC	CASSPGQHYEQYF
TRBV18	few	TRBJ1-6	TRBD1	TGTGCCAGCTCAAGGGACAGGGAGAATTCACCCCTCCACTTT	CASSRDRENSPLHF
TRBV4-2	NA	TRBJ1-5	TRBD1	TGTGCCAGCAGCCAAGATTGGAACGGACAGGGGGTTCAGCCCCAGCATTTT	CASSQDWNGQGVQPQHF
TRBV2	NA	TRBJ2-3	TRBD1	TGTGCCAGCAGTGAATTATCCGGGACAGGGCAGTATTTT	CASSELSGTGQYF
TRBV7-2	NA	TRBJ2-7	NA	TGTGCCAGCAGCTTAGCTAGCGGTTTTAGTTACGAGCAGTACTTC	CASSLASGFSYEQYF
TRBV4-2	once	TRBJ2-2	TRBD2	TGTGCCAGCACCGCTAGAAGGACTAGCGGGGGGACCGGGGAGCTGTTTTTT	CASTARRTSGGTGELFF
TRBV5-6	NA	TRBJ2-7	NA	TGTGCCAGCAGCTTGGGACAGTATTACTACGAGCAGTACTTC	CASSLGQYYYEQYF
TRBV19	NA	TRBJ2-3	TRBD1	TGTGCCAGTAGTATAAGAGACAGGGGGCGCGCCCGGATCCCAGATACGCAGTATTTT	CASSIRDRGRARIPDTQYF
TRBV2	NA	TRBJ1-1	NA	TGTGCCAGCAGTGAGCGAGTGGACACTGAAGCTTTCTTT	CASSERVDTEAFF
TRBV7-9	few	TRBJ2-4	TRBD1	TGTGCCAGCAGCTCCACCGGGACAGGGGAGGGAAACATTCAGTACTTC	CASSSTGTGEGNIQYF
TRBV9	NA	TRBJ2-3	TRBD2	TGTGCCAGCAGCAAAGCCGAGCGGGGTAGCACAGATACGCAGTATTTT	CASSKAERGSTDTQYF
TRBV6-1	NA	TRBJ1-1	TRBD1	TGTGCCCTCGGACAGGGGGCCGCAAACGGACCTGAAGCTTTCTTT	CALGQGAANGPEAFF
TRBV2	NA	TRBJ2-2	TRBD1	TGTGCCAGCAGGGGAGGGGACAGGGGAAACACCGGGGAGCTGTTTTTT	CASRGGDRGNTGELFF
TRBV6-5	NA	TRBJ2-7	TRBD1	TGTGCCAGTACCAAGGACAGGTCCTACGAGCAGTACTTC	CASTKDRSYEQYF
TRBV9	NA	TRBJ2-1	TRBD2	TGTGCCAGCAGCCCCCTTAGCGGGGGGGGTAGGACCTACAATGAGCAGTTCTTC	CASSPLSGGGRTYNEQFF
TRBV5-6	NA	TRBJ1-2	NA	TGTGCCAGCAGCTGGGCGGGTGGCTACACCTTC	CASSWAGGYTF
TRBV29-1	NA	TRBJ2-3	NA	TGCAGCGTTGAAGACCCAGCTAACGGGGGGCAGTATTTT	CSVEDPANGGQYF
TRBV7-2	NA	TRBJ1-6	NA	TGTGCCAGCAGCTTAGATGGAGGGATTAGCTCACCCCTCCACTTT	CASSLDGGISSPLHF
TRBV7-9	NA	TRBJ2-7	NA	TGTGCCAGCAGTATTAGCGGCTACTACGAGCAGTACTTC	CASSISGYYEQYF